The 28 T cell receptor beta chains below come from one sample, sequenced in a study of blood T cell repertoires in COVID-19. This table comes from immunoSEQ multiplex PCR, and its TCRdb copy is limited to in-frame clones, with some not included. Altogether some 150,000 clones are present, 88% being singletons, with the ten largest covering 2% to 2.5%. The sequenced sample was peripheral blood. These receptor sequences come from a human donor in a cohort sampled during active COVID-19.

The chain employs TRBV28 and TRBJ2-1; D is possibly TRBD2 (6 bases). Deletions cut 4 bases from V and 0 bases from J, with 13 bases between. CDR1 and CDR2 from the germline V gene are MDHEN and SYDVKM. CDR3 size: 16 residues. CDR3 amino acids: CASSSIGGGSYNEQFF. The CDR3 DNA is TGTGCCAGCAGTTCGATCGGGGGAGGCTCCTACAATGAGCAGTTCTTC.

This sequence joins TRBV6-5 and TRBJ2-2; D might be TRBD1 (6 bases). V was shortened by 5 bases and J by 1 base, with 11 bases between the two germline ends. This CDR3 is built from 15 residues. CDR1 and CDR2 (germline): MNHEY, SVGAGI. Here the CDR3 DNA reads TGTGCCAGCAGTAAGGACAGAATGAACACCGGGGAGCTGTTTTTT. It translates to CASSKDRMNTGELFF.

The CDR3 coding sequence is TGTGCCAGCAGTTTCCCCCTGGCGGGACAGGGGTTCCACGAGCAGTACTTC. This codes for CASSFPLAGQGFHEQYF. This chain joins TRBV28 and TRBJ2-7, with 10 bases identical to TRBD1. The V gene's germline CDR1 is MDHEN and CDR2 SYDVKM. Trimming removed 3 bases from V and 5 bases from J; junction bases left unmatched: 13. The CDR3 loop spans 17 amino acids.

The chain combines TRBV25-1 with TRBJ2-2; a possible D gene is TRBD1 (6 bases). Germline lookup yields CDR1 MGHDK and CDR2 SYGVNS. V was trimmed by 4 bases and J by 0 bases, leaving 15 bases between them. The CDR3 is made up of 17 amino acids. CDR3 sequence: CASSARSGQSNTGELFF. The CDR3 DNA follows: TGTGCCAGCAGTGCTAGGTCTGGACAGTCGAACACCGGGGAGCTGTTTTTT.

The rearrangement uses TRBV5-1 and TRBJ1-1; D gene unclear. CDR3 length: 18 amino acids. The germline V gene has CDR1 SGHRS and CDR2 YFSETQ. V lost 4 bases and J lost 0, with 22 bases in between. The CDR3 nucleotides read TGCGCCAGCAGCGGCTCGGTTAAACCCTCTGGGCTGAACACTGAAGCTTTCTTT. This encodes CASSGSVKPSGLNTEAFF.

The V call is TRBV7-9, the J call TRBJ2-2; a weak D match, TRBD2 (5 bases). The CDR3 runs to 14 residues. Germline CDR1 and CDR2: SEHNR and FQNEAQ (reference sequence). V was trimmed by 6 bases and J by 1 base, leaving 9 bases between them. The CDR3 sequence is CASREAVNTGELFF. In DNA form, the CDR3 reads TGTGCCAGCAGAGAAGCGGTGAACACCGGGGAGCTGTTTTTT.

The chain combines TRBV4-2 with TRBJ2-5; 9 nucleotides match TRBD2. Per germline, CDR1 LGHNA and CDR2 YNFKEQ. V lost 1 base to trimming and J lost 5 bases; unmatched junction nucleotides: 5. The CDR3 is made up of 15 amino acids. The CDR3 DNA reads as TGTGCCAGCAGCCAAGCGGAGCTAGCGGGGGAGACCCAGTACTTC. It is translated as CASSQAELAGETQYF.

The sample holds a few counts of this clone. The rearrangement links TRBV29-1 to TRBJ2-5; D might be TRBD1 (5 bases). Germline V gene lookup returns CDR1 SQVTM and CDR2 ANQGSEA. The germline V and J ends were trimmed by 4 bases and 0 bases, with 6 bases remaining between them. The CDR3 length is 12 residues. The CDR3 region is CSVADNQETQYF. Here the CDR3 DNA reads TGCAGCGTTGCGGACAACCAAGAGACCCAGTACTTC.

This rearrangement joins TRBV4-3 to TRBJ1-4; D remains ambiguous. The V gene's germline CDR1 is LGHNA and CDR2 YSLEER. The CDR3 consists of 17 residues. Trimming removed 0 bases from V and 2 bases from J, with 13 bases in between. The CDR3 nucleotides are TGCGCCAGCAGCCAAGACTGGACCGAGGGTACTAATGAAAAACTGTTTTTT. It codes for CASSQDWTEGTNEKLFF.

The rearrangement uses TRBV28 and TRBJ1-1, with 7 bases aligning to TRBD1. CDR3 length: 14 residues. Germline V gene sequence: CDR1 MDHEN, CDR2 SYDVKM. V shed 5 bases and J 6 bases; nucleotides not matched to a gene: 9. CDR3 bases: TGTGCCAGCAGTCCCTCGGACAGGATCCCTGAAGCTTTCTTT. This gives the protein CASSPSDRIPEAFF.

For the CDR3, the DNA is TGCAGCGTTGAGGCGAACACTGAAGCTTTCTTT. It specifies CSVEANTEAFF. The genes are TRBV29-1 and TRBJ1-1; the D is unclear. Germline loops: CDR1 SQVTM, CDR2 ANQGSEA. This CDR3 is 11 amino acids long. The ends were cut back, 3 bases at V and 1 base at J, with 3 bases in the middle.

The chain links TRBV2 to TRBJ2-3; TRBD1 aligns across 9 bases. Germline values: CDR1 SNHLY, CDR2 FYNNEI. The CDR3 has 14 amino acids. V was clipped by 6 bases and J by 1 base; unmatched bases: 2. The CDR3 loop is CASSRDRGTDTQYF. The DNA for the CDR3 is TGTGCCAGCAGCCGGGACAGGGGCACAGATACGCAGTATTTT. Using reference TRBV2 and TRBJ2-3 for the parts outside the CDR3, the full variable domain is EPEVTQTPSHQVTQMGQEVILRCVPISNHLYFYWYRQILGQKVEFLVSFYNNEISEKSEIFDDQFSVERPDGSNFTLKIRSTKLEDSAMYFCASSRDRGTDTQYFGPGTRLTVL.

This chain links TRBV18 with TRBJ2-1, with 12 bases aligning to TRBD2. J gave up 7 bases and V 3 bases, and 10 bases lay outside the gene matches. CDR3 size: 17 residues. The V gene's germline CDR1 is KGHSH and CDR2 LQKENI. CDR3 sequence reads: CASSPYPGLAGANEQFF. CDR3 bases: TGTGCCAGCTCACCCTACCCGGGACTAGCGGGCGCGAATGAGCAGTTCTTC.

The rearrangement links TRBV5-1 to TRBJ2-2; 11 bases are shared with TRBD2. Germline values: CDR1 SGHRS, CDR2 YFSETQ. CDR3 length: 16 residues. The junction had 1 base not matched to a gene; V was cut back by 1 base and J by 2 bases. Written as DNA, the CDR3 is TGCGCCAGCAGCTTGACTAGCGGGAGTAACACCGGGGAGCTGTTTTTT. Protein product: CASSLTSGSNTGELFF.

The J gene is TRBJ1-6, the V gene TRBV30; TRBD1 matches 7 bases. Trimming cost V 4 bases and J 6 bases; bases outside gene matches: 6. The CDR3 is 14 amino acids. The germline CDR1 and CDR2 sequences are GTSNPN and SVGIG (reference sequence). The CDR3 DNA follows: TGTGCCTGGACAGGGGGTAGTCTTAATTCACCCCTCCACTTT. Protein: CAWTGGSLNSPLHF.

This clone was seen a few times. The chain has TRBV19 and TRBJ2-2, with 14 bases aligning to TRBD2. The CDR3 length is 16 residues. From germline, CDR1 is LNHDA and CDR2 SQIVND (reference sequence). Germline trimming cut 5 bases from V and 6 bases from J; bases unmatched to any gene: 5. CDR3 loop: CASSGPGLAGAGELFF. CDR3 nucleotides: TGTGCCAGTAGTGGTCCGGGACTAGCGGGAGCCGGGGAGCTGTTTTTT. Using reference TRBV19 and TRBJ2-2 for the parts outside the CDR3, the full variable domain is DGGITQSPKYLFRKEGQNVTLSCEQNLNHDAMYWYRQDPGQGLRLIYYSQIVNDFQKGDIAEGYSVSREKKESFPLTVTSAQKNPTAFYLCASSGPGLAGAGELFFGEGSRLTVL.

The chain uses TRBV5-1 and TRBJ2-1; the D gene is possibly TRBD2 (7 bases). CDR3 length: 16 residues. Trimming stripped 0 bases from V and 3 bases from J, with 13 bases between. The V gene's germline CDR1 is SGHRS and CDR2 YFSETQ. The chain's CDR3 is CASSLEAGAGYNEQFF. In DNA form, the CDR3 reads TGCGCCAGCAGCTTGGAGGCGGGGGCGGGCTACAATGAGCAGTTCTTC.

This chain links TRBV2 with TRBJ2-7; TRBD2 matches at 8 bases. V was clipped by 7 bases and J by 2 bases; unmatched bases: 4. Germline values: CDR1 SNHLY, CDR2 FYNNEI. This CDR3 contains 13 residues. In DNA, the CDR3 is TGTGCCAGCACCGGGGGGGACACCTACGAGCAGTACTTC. It yields the protein CASTGGDTYEQYF. Variable domain in full (rest from reference TRBV2 and TRBJ2-7): EPEVTQTPSHQVTQMGQEVILRCVPISNHLYFYWYRQILGQKVEFLVSFYNNEISEKSEIFDDQFSVERPDGSNFTLKIRSTKLEDSAMYFCASTGGDTYEQYFGPGTRLTVT.

The chain carries TRBV4-1 and TRBJ2-2; TRBD2 aligns across 10 bases. V trimming: 3 bases; J trimming: 6 bases; junction bases outside the gene matches: 16. Germline V lookup: CDR1 MGHRA, CDR2 YSYEKL. The CDR3 contains 19 residues. The DNA of the CDR3 is TGCGCCAGCAGCCAGGGGTTAGCGGGGGGCCTCTTCTTCTCCGGGGAGCTGTTTTTT. It codes for CASSQGLAGGLFFSGELFF.

V usage is TRBV28 and J usage is TRBJ1-1; 8 bases agree with TRBD1. CDR3 length: 13 amino acids. The ends lost 3 bases at V and 6 bases at J; junction bases unmatched: 3. Germline V lookup: CDR1 MDHEN, CDR2 SYDVKM. The DNA for the CDR3 is TGTGCCAGCAGTTTGGACAGGGCGGCTGAAGCTTTCTTT. Translating gives CASSLDRAAEAFF.

This chain joins TRBV4-1 and TRBJ1-3; 8 positions match TRBD1. CDR3 length equals 15 residues. Germline CDR1 MGHRA, CDR2 YSYEKL. V trimming: 0 bases; J trimming: 4 bases; junction bases outside the gene matches: 2. The CDR3 nucleotides are TGCGCCAGCAGCCAAGACAGGGGGCGAGGAAACACCATATATTTT. This sequence encodes CASSQDRGRGNTIYF.

The rearrangement joins TRBV11-1 to TRBJ1-2; TRBD1 matches 11 bases. Per germline, CDR1 SGHAT and CDR2 FQDESV (reference sequence). V shed 2 bases and J 8 bases; nucleotides not matched to a gene: 7. The CDR3 covers 15 residues. CDR3: CASSLRRTGGGGYTF. The DNA of the CDR3 is TGTGCCAGCAGCTTACGCAGGACAGGGGGCGGAGGCTACACCTTC.

V usage is TRBV4-2 and J usage is TRBJ2-3, with 9 bases fitting TRBD2. The germline V gene has CDR1 LGHNA and CDR2 YNFKEQ. CDR3 length: 17 residues. V lost 0 bases and J lost 4; bases outside the gene matches: 8. The CDR3 DNA is TGTGCCAGCAGCCAAGAGAGGGCGGGGGGGCCATCAGATACGCAGTATTTT. Its translation is CASSQERAGGPSDTQYF.

The rearrangement links TRBV11-1 to TRBJ1-2; 9 positions agree with TRBD1. This CDR3 is built from 15 residues. The germline V gene encodes CDR1 SGHAT and CDR2 FQDESV (reference sequence). V lost 5 bases, J lost 5 bases, and 9 bases stayed unmatched. CDR3 coding DNA: TGTGCCAGCAGCCCCGGACAGGGGCGAGAGTATGGCTACACCTTC. This encodes CASSPGQGREYGYTF.

J is TRBJ1-1 and V is TRBV27; perhaps TRBD1 as D (6 bases). V lost 8 bases, J lost 3 bases, and 19 bases lay in between. The germline V gene encodes CDR1 MNHEY and CDR2 SMNVEV (reference sequence). The CDR3 loop spans 15 amino acids. The CDR3 loop is CASCPGGRPDTEAFF. For the CDR3, the DNA is TGTGCCAGCTGTCCGGGGGGGCGCCCCGACACTGAAGCTTTCTTT.

A single count supports this clone. V is TRBV20-1 and J is TRBJ2-1, with D perhaps matching TRBD1 (5 bases). Trimming cost V 3 bases and J 3 bases, with 15 bases left between them. CDR1 is DFQATT, CDR2 SNEGSKA, per germline (reference sequence). This CDR3 has 15 residues. CDR3 residues: CSASKGMAHYNEQFF. The CDR3 nucleotides read TGCAGTGCTAGTAAGGGGATGGCCCACTACAATGAGCAGTTCTTC.

This rearrangement joins TRBV5-6 to TRBJ2-5, with 10 bases aligning to TRBD2. V lost 3 bases to trimming and J lost 5 bases; unmatched junction nucleotides: 13. This CDR3 is built from 17 residues. Germline V gene data show CDR1 as SGHDT and CDR2 as YYEEEE. The CDR3 is CASSSIAGGPGEETQYF. In nucleotides, the CDR3 is TGTGCCAGCAGCTCGATAGCGGGGGGTCCGGGTGAGGAGACCCAGTACTTC.

This chain uses TRBV6-5 with TRBJ1-5, with a tentative D call TRBD1 (5 bases). The V end lost 7 bases, the J end lost 3 bases, and 16 bases lay between the germline ends. Germline V gene lookup returns CDR1 MNHEY and CDR2 SVGAGI. The CDR3 is 15 residues long. CDR3 in DNA: TGTGCCAGCAAGGTCTCCCAGGGCCACAATCAGCCCCAGCATTTT. Protein sequence: CASKVSQGHNQPQHF.